Below, one T cell receptor (beta chain) is given with its context. Its specificity is not known. The source of the PBMCs was 9.5 to 10 ml of fresh peripheral blood. The source of the sample is a study of T cells in Graves' hyperthyroidism and ophthalmopathy. Overall study results and limits: Appearing also in blood were most of the thyroid clonotypes expanded above 0.001. Ophthalmopathy prediction by the model preceded onset by a median approximately six months.

TCR beta CDR3 sequences were amplified from RNA transcripts. First-round RT-PCR targeting the TCR CDR3 was performed with the HTBI primer set. MiXCR was run by TCRdb on the multiplex PCR reads, yielding one entry per CDR3 protein. The sample shows about 620,000 distinct CDR3 sequences, 15% to 20% of them seen only once. This TCR was recovered from a woman in her thirties with Graves' hyperthyroidism. The sequenced sample was blood.

This CDR3 is CASRGSGRDLGYEQYF. The CDR3, as DNA: TGTGCCAGTCGGGGAAGCGGGAGGGACTTGGGGTACGAGCAGTACTTC. The V and J genes are TRBV10-3 and TRBJ2-7; 10 bases fit TRBD2. Germline V gene lookup returns CDR1 ENHRY and CDR2 SYGVKD. The V segment lost 10 bases and the J segment 4 bases; nucleotides outside the gene matches: 16. The CDR3 consists of 16 residues.